These 30 T cell receptor beta chains came from one sample sequenced in a study of identical twins. A single record per CDR3 protein comes from TCRdb applying MiXCR to the 5' RACE reads. The table lists approximately 550,000 distinct CDR3 sequences, about a fifth of them singletons, with 0.48% in the top ten. This sample was shared with a second study, whose subject was yellow fever vaccine responses in identical twins.

Sequenced sample: CD4+ T cells sorted from blood. These receptors were obtained from a woman aged 18-30 years in good health.

The V and J genes are TRBV10-3 and TRBJ2-2; 7 nucleotides align to TRBD2. The ends lost 4 bases at V and 5 bases at J; junction bases unmatched: 4. The CDR3 sequence is 14 residues long. CDR1 ENHRY and CDR2 SYGVKD come from the germline V gene. The DNA of the CDR3 is TGTGCCATCAGTGGGACTAGGACAACCGGGGAGCTGTTTTTT. Residues: CAISGTRTTGELFF.

This sequence joins TRBV10-2 and TRBJ2-3; D gene uncertain. This CDR3 comprises 11 residues. Trimming pared 6 bases from V and 4 bases from J, leaving 5 bases between. Germline V CDR1 and CDR2: WSHSY, SAAADI. Written as DNA, the CDR3 is TGCGCCAGCAGGTACGCAGATACGCAGTATTTT. Its protein product is CASRYADTQYF.

The J gene is TRBJ2-7, the V gene TRBV20-1; D perhaps matches TRBD2 (6 bases). The CDR3 sequence is 12 residues long. V was cut by 6 bases and J by 1 base, with 10 bases left in between. The germline V gene encodes CDR1 DFQATT and CDR2 SNEGSKA (reference sequence). The CDR3 sequence: CSARGGSYEQYF. The CDR3, as DNA: TGCAGTGCGCGGGGCGGGTCCTACGAGCAGTACTTC.

The rearrangement joins TRBV12-3 or TRBV12-4 to TRBJ2-2; TRBD1 matches at 10 bases. Trimming cost V 5 bases and J 3 bases; bases outside gene matches: 12. This CDR3 has 18 amino acids. CDR3 amino acids: CASSRGQGVYWDTGELFF. CDR3 nucleotides: TGTGCCAGCAGTCGAGGACAGGGGGTATACTGGGACACCGGGGAGCTGTTTTTT.

The V gene is TRBV11-2, the J gene TRBJ1-4; D remains unclear. CDR3 length: 15 residues. Germline CDR1 SGHAT, CDR2 FQNNGV. V shed 8 bases and J shed 3 bases, with 16 bases lying between them. The chain's CDR3 is CASRGLRAANEKLFF. The CDR3 DNA is TGTGCCAGCCGCGGGCTAAGGGCTGCTAATGAAAAACTGTTTTTT. The full variable domain, completed using reference TRBV11-2 and TRBJ1-4, is EAGVAQSPRYKIIEKRQSVAFWCNPISGHATLYWYQQILGQGPKLLIQFQNNGVVDDSQLPKDRFSAERLKGVDSTLKIQPAKLEDSAVYLCASRGLRAANEKLFFGSGTQLSVL.

The rearrangement uses TRBV6-2 or TRBV6-3 and TRBJ2-7, with D possibly being TRBD1 or TRBD2 (7 bases each). This CDR3 spans 16 amino acids. The V gene lost 6 bases and the J gene lost 1 base, with 19 bases spanning the gap. The germline CDR1 and CDR2 sequences are MNHEY and SVGEGT. The CDR3 bases are TGTGCCAGCAGCAGTACACACAGGGGAGGGTCCTACGAGCAGTACGTC. Residues: CASSSTHRGGSYEQYV.

This chain connects TRBV10-3 to TRBJ1-5; a weak D match, TRBD1 (5 bases). Trimming left V 4 bases short and J 4 bases short, with 11 bases between. Germline loops: CDR1 ENHRY, CDR2 SYGVKD. CDR3 size: 14 residues. CDR3 DNA sequence: TGTGCCATCAGTGTAGAGACAGTTAATCAGCCCCAGCATTTT. Translating gives CAISVETVNQPQHF.

The genes are TRBV3-1 and TRBJ2-1; no definite D call. CDR3 size: 15 residues. Trimming pared 0 bases from V and 7 bases from J, leaving 13 bases between. Germline values: CDR1 LGHDT, CDR2 YNNKEL (reference sequence). The CDR3 DNA reads TGTGCCAGCAGCCAAGAAGGGATTGGTACTAATGAGCAGTTCTTC. As protein: CASSQEGIGTNEQFF.

This clonotype appeared a few times. This chain links TRBV12-3 or TRBV12-4 with TRBJ2-7; no firm D call. Trimming cost V 7 bases and J 3 bases, with 13 bases left between them. This CDR3 has 13 amino acids. The CDR3 nucleotides read TGTGCCAGCACCTCTCTCCCGAACTACGAGCAGTACTTC. This encodes CASTSLPNYEQYF.

The chain links TRBV5-1 to TRBJ2-1; D possibly uses TRBD1 or TRBD2 (7 bases each). Trimming removed 0 bases at V and 4 bases at J, with 14 bases between. Germline CDR1 is SGHRS and CDR2 is YFSETQ. CDR3 length: 16 residues. The CDR3 region has the DNA TGCGCCAGCAGCTTGGCCGGGGGGACAGCGTACAATGAGCAGTTCTTC. Protein product: CASSLAGGTAYNEQFF.

V is TRBV5-6 and J is TRBJ1-1; no firm D call. Germline V gene data show CDR1 as SGHDT and CDR2 as YYEEEE. The CDR3 extends over 13 amino acids. The V and J ends lost 5 bases and 1 base respectively, with 9 bases between them. The CDR3 nucleotides read TGTGCCAGCAGTTGGGGTGAGAACACTGAAGCTTTCTTT. It encodes CASSWGENTEAFF.

The chain employs TRBV12-3 or TRBV12-4 and TRBJ2-7; perhaps TRBD2 as D (6 bases). V shed 2 bases and J shed 3 bases, with 17 bases lying between them. This CDR3 contains 16 residues. CDR3 DNA: TGTGCCAGCAGTTTATCAAATTGGGGACTCGGCTACGAGCAGTACTTC. Residues: CASSLSNWGLGYEQYF.

This clonotype was detected ten times or more. The chain recombines TRBV12-3 or TRBV12-4 with TRBJ2-1; 9 bases line up with TRBD2. With V trimmed by 5 bases and J by 3 bases, 2 bases remained unmatched. CDR3 length equals 14 residues. The CDR3 DNA reads TGTGCCAGCAGTGTGACTAGCGGCTACAATGAGCAGTTCTTC. It translates to CASSVTSGYNEQFF.

The rearrangement joins TRBV7-2 to TRBJ2-3; TRBD2 aligns across 11 bases. The CDR3 spans 15 residues. V shed 2 bases and J 4 bases; nucleotides not matched to a gene: 2. Germline V lookup: CDR1 SGHTA, CDR2 FQGNSA. CDR3 protein: CASSLSGLAADTQYF. The CDR3 nucleotides read TGTGCCAGCAGCTTATCGGGACTAGCGGCAGATACGCAGTATTTT.

This clonotype was recorded a few times. The chain uses TRBV5-1 and TRBJ2-5, with D possibly being TRBD2 (5 bases). Trimming left V 3 bases short and J 1 base short, with 19 bases between. Germline assignment: CDR1 SGHRS and CDR2 YFSETQ. The CDR3 totals 17 residues. CDR3 nucleotide sequence: TGCGCCAGCAGCTCCGCCGAGGTGGGCGGAGGCCAAGAGACCCAGTACTTC. Its protein product is CASSSAEVGGGQETQYF. Full variable domain (rest looked up from reference TRBV5-1 and TRBJ2-5): KAGVTQTPRYLIKTRGQQVTLSCSPISGHRSVSWYQQTPGQGLQFLFEYFSETQRNKGNFPGRFSGRQFSNSRSEMNVSTLELGDSALYLCASSSAEVGGGQETQYFGPGTRLLVL.

This clonotype was detected a few times. V is TRBV4-2 and J is TRBJ2-1, with TRBD1 identical over 9 bases. Germline trimming cut 4 bases from V and 5 bases from J; bases unmatched to any gene: 6. The germline gives CDR1 LGHNA, CDR2 YNFKEQ. The CDR3 spans 15 residues. DNA for the CDR3: TGTGCCAGCAGCCGGGGTGGGACAGGGAACAATGAGCAGTTCTTC. It codes for CASSRGGTGNNEQFF.

The rearrangement joins TRBV7-3 to TRBJ1-1; unclear D gene. Trimming took 2 bases from V and 6 from J, leaving 16 bases between them. This CDR3 has 15 amino acids. Germline V gene lookup returns CDR1 SGHTA and CDR2 FQGTGA. The CDR3 loop reads CASSLAGPGTAEAFF. The CDR3 DNA follows: TGTGCCAGCAGCTTAGCAGGCCCGGGAACCGCTGAAGCTTTCTTT.

There are a few counts of this clonotype. The chain employs TRBV5-1 and TRBJ2-7; D remains unclear. V lost 0 bases and J 3 bases, leaving 13 bases between the germline ends. The CDR3 consists of 15 residues. Germline V gene sequence: CDR1 SGHRS, CDR2 YFSETQ. CDR3 loop: CASSLEGRSHYEQYF. In DNA form, the CDR3 reads TGCGCCAGCAGCTTGGAAGGTAGGAGCCACTACGAGCAGTACTTC. The entire variable domain, with the rest obtained from reference TRBV5-1 and TRBJ2-7, is as follows: KAGVTQTPRYLIKTRGQQVTLSCSPISGHRSVSWYQQTPGQGLQFLFEYFSETQRNKGNFPGRFSGRQFSNSRSEMNVSTLELGDSALYLCASSLEGRSHYEQYFGPGTRLTVT.

This rearrangement joins TRBV20-1 to TRBJ2-1, with TRBD2 identical over 8 bases. Germline CDR1 DFQATT, CDR2 SNEGSKA (reference sequence). Germline trimming cut 8 bases from V and 3 bases from J; bases unmatched to any gene: 3. The length of the CDR3 is 12 residues. The CDR3 DNA reads as TGCAGTAGAGCGGGGGTCTACAATGAGCAGTTCTTC. Its translation: CSRAGVYNEQFF.

The rearrangement joins TRBV7-9 to TRBJ2-7, with a possible D match to TRBD1 (6 bases). The V gene lost 1 base and the J gene lost 6 bases, with 13 bases spanning the gap. The germline V gene encodes CDR1 SEHNR and CDR2 FQNEAQ (reference sequence). This CDR3 has 14 residues. The CDR3 region is CASSLGPQGREQYF. The CDR3 coding sequence is TGTGCCAGCAGCTTAGGTCCGCAGGGGCGCGAGCAGTACTTC.

The rearrangement uses TRBV7-3 and TRBJ1-4, with no clear D. V lost 1 base to trimming and J lost 0 bases, with 6 bases between them. The CDR3 totals 15 residues. Per germline, CDR1 SGHTA and CDR2 FQGTGA. The CDR3 loop reads CASSLSQATNEKLFF. CDR3 nucleotides: TGTGCCAGCAGCTTAAGCCAAGCAACTAATGAAAAACTGTTTTTT.

This clonotype appeared a few times. The chain recombines TRBV15 with TRBJ1-2, with D uncertain. There are 12 residues in the CDR3. The germline gives CDR1 LNHNV, CDR2 YYDKDF (reference sequence). V was cut by 3 bases and J by 3 bases, with 5 bases left in between. CDR3: CATSRRDYGYTF. CDR3 nucleotide sequence: TGTGCCACCAGCAGGAGGGACTATGGCTACACCTTC.

This clonotype was seen more than once but under ten times. The CDR3 DNA reads as TGTGCCACCAGTGATTATTCCTTAAGGGGACAAGAGACCCAGTACTTC. This gives the protein CATSDYSLRGQETQYF. J is TRBJ2-5 and V is TRBV24-1, with a possible D match to TRBD1 (5 bases). Trimming cost V 2 bases and J 2 bases, with 14 bases left between them. Germline lookup yields CDR1 KGHDR and CDR2 SFDVKD. This CDR3 has 16 residues.

V is TRBV5-1 and J is TRBJ2-5; D is possibly TRBD2 (6 bases). The CDR3 extends over 14 amino acids. CDR1 and CDR2 (germline): SGHRS, YFSETQ. The germline V and J ends were trimmed by 4 bases and 8 bases, with 18 bases remaining between them. CDR3 protein: CASSNSGTAPTQYF. CDR3 DNA sequence: TGCGCCAGCAGCAACTCCGGGACTGCACCCACCCAGTACTTC.

This clonotype was recorded a few times. The chain combines TRBV11-2 with TRBJ2-1; TRBD1 might be the D (7 bases). Germline V CDR1 and CDR2: SGHAT, FQNNGV. The V end was cut by 7 bases, the J end by 10 bases, with 29 bases between. The CDR3 runs to 17 residues. CDR3 sequence reads: CASTPRMEGAPPREQFF. As DNA, the CDR3 is TGTGCCAGCACCCCGAGAATGGAGGGGGCCCCCCCCAGGGAGCAGTTCTTC.

This clonotype was seen a few times. The chain combines TRBV5-1 with TRBJ2-6; TRBD1 or TRBD2 may be the D gene (5 bases each). The CDR3 spans 13 residues. The germline gives CDR1 SGHRS, CDR2 YFSETQ. Between the trimmed V and J ends, which lost 5 bases and 4 bases, there was a span of 7 bases. This chain's CDR3 is CASRGTGANVLTF. The CDR3 bases are TGCGCCAGCAGAGGGACCGGGGCCAACGTCCTGACTTTC.

DNA for the CDR3: TGTGCCAGCAGATCCTACAAGATATACAATGAGCAGTTCTTC. It specifies CASRSYKIYNEQFF. The V call is TRBV12-3 or TRBV12-4, the J call TRBJ2-1; D is uncertain. The V end was cut by 6 bases, the J end by 4 bases, with 13 bases between. The CDR3 consists of 14 residues.

The sample holds many counts of this clonotype. This chain connects TRBV12-3 or TRBV12-4 to TRBJ2-1, with 9 nucleotides matching TRBD2. V dropped 5 bases and J dropped 8; count of bases not matched to a gene: 13. The CDR3 length is 16 residues. The CDR3 spells CASSPTGTSLRHEQFF. CDR3 sequence (DNA): TGTGCCAGCAGTCCAACCGGGACTAGCTTACGTCATGAGCAGTTCTTC.

This clonotype was seen only a few times. This sequence joins TRBV27 and TRBJ1-5; D possibly corresponds to TRBD1 (6 bases). The CDR3 length is 16 residues. Germline V lookup: CDR1 MNHEY, CDR2 SMNVEV (reference sequence). V lost 5 bases to trimming and J lost 6 bases, with 20 bases between them. CDR3 sequence (DNA): TGTGCCAGCAGTCAGTCATGGTCAGGGGCAGGTCAGCCCCAGCATTTT. This codes for CASSQSWSGAGQPQHF.

This clonotype has just a few counts. The CDR3 sequence: CASNLAERNTEAFF. As DNA, the CDR3 is TGCGCCAGCAACCTTGCGGAGCGTAACACTGAAGCTTTCTTT. The chain is built from TRBV5-1 and TRBJ1-1; D not resolved. The ends were cut back, 6 bases at V and 2 bases at J, with 14 bases in the middle. This CDR3 spans 14 amino acids. Germline CDR1 SGHRS, CDR2 YFSETQ.